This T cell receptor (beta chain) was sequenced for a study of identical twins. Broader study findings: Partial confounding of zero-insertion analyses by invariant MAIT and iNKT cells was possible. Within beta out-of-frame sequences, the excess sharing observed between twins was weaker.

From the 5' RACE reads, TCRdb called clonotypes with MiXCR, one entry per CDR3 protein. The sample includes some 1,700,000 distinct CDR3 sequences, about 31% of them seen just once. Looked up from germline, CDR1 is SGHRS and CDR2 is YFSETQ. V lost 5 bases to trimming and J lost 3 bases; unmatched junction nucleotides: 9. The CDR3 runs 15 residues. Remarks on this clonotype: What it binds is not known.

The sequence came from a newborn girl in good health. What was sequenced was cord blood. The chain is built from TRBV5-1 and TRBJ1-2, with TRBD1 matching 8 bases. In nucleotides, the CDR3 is TGCGCCAGCAGTCAAAACGGACAGGGACACTATGGCTACACCTTC. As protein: CASSQNGQGHYGYTF.